These 6 T cell receptor beta chains were all obtained from the same sample, sequenced in a study of early T cells in non-severe SARS-CoV-2 infection (dated by TCRdb to the early 2020s). The library was built by means of 5' RACE. TCRdb shows the sequencer as NextSeq 500. Using fastp trimming at Q25 and MiXCR clonotype assembly, TCRdb reanalyzed the public sequencing data and kept in-frame beta chains. Under each unique CDR3 protein, matching rows form one entry showing the most common genes and DNA. This sample has 65,000 to 95,000 distinct CDR3 sequences in its table, and roughly 9.6% of those were observed once. Clones ranked in the top ten supply 4.8% of the sample. Sequencing used whole blood. The receptors originated from an adult who was a healthcare worker with PCR-confirmed SARS-CoV-2 infection or an uninfected control (not recorded which).

This clonotype was seen a few times. J is TRBJ2-7 and V is TRBV7-8, with D tentatively TRBD1 (5 bases). V lost 1 base and J 6 bases, leaving 13 bases between the germline ends. The CDR3 has 14 residues. Germline CDR1 is SGHVS and CDR2 is FQNEAQ. The CDR3 reads CASSLDVYRLEQYF. CDR3 sequence (DNA): TGTGCCAGCAGCTTAGATGTATACAGGCTCGAGCAGTACTTC. The complete variable domain, with remaining parts taken from reference TRBV7-8 and TRBJ2-7, reads GAGVSQSPRYKVAKRGQDVALRCDPISGHVSLFWYQQALGQGPEFLTYFQNEAQLDKSGLPSDRFFAERPEGSVSTLKIQRTQQEDSAVYLCASSLDVYRLEQYFGPGTRLTVT.

There are many counts of this clonotype. The chain carries TRBV18 and TRBJ1-2; D not certain. CDR1 KGHSH and CDR2 LQKENI come from the germline V gene. V shed 1 base and J shed 4 bases, with 7 bases lying between them. This CDR3 has 13 amino acids. Written as DNA, the CDR3 is TGTGCCAGCTCACCACAGGAGCGCTATGGCTACACCTTC. It codes for CASSPQERYGYTF.

The genes are TRBV28 and TRBJ1-3, with D tentatively TRBD1 (5 bases). The CDR3 spans 15 residues. Trimming left V 2 bases short and J 0 bases short, with 8 bases between. Germline V CDR1 and CDR2: MDHEN, SYDVKM. CDR3 DNA: TGTGCCAGCAGTTTAATTGGGGGCTCTGGAAACACCATATATTTT. This codes for CASSLIGGSGNTIYF. Full variable domain (outside the CDR3, taken from reference TRBV28 and TRBJ1-3): DVKVTQSSRYLVKRTGEKVFLECVQDMDHENMFWYRQDPGLGLRLIYFSYDVKMKEKGDIPEGYSVSREKKERFSLILESASTNQTSMYLCASSLIGGSGNTIYFGEGSWLTVV.

This chain links TRBV7-9 with TRBJ2-1, with 8 bases aligning to TRBD1. The germline V gene encodes CDR1 SEHNR and CDR2 FQNEAQ (reference sequence). The CDR3 covers 12 residues. V trimming: 6 bases; J trimming: 9 bases; junction bases outside the gene matches: 4. CDR3 coding DNA: TGTGCCAGCAGTCCTCAGGGGGCTGAGCAGTTCTTC. Translated, it gives CASSPQGAEQFF.

In its sample, this clonotype was seen a few times. The rearrangement uses TRBV6-4 and TRBJ2-1; a possible D gene is TRBD2 (6 bases). The germline CDR1 and CDR2 sequences are MRHNA and SNTAGT. V was clipped by 3 bases and J by 4 bases, with 13 bases between them. The CDR3 runs to 15 residues. The CDR3 DNA is TGTGCCAGCAGTGAGGTACTAGCAGAATACAATGAGCAGTTCTTC. Amino acid sequence: CASSEVLAEYNEQFF.

The rearrangement links TRBV5-6 to TRBJ2-3, with D possibly TRBD1 on 7 matching bases. The ends were cut back, 3 bases at V and 0 bases at J, with 8 bases in the middle. Germline CDR1 reads SGHDT; CDR2 reads YYEEEE. CDR3 length equals 14 residues. In DNA form, the CDR3 reads TGTGCCAGCAGCTCAGGGGGGAGCACAGATACGCAGTATTTT. Residues: CASSSGGSTDTQYF. The whole variable domain, filled in from reference TRBV5-6 and TRBJ2-3, reads DAGVTQSPTHLIKTRGQQVTLRCSPKSGHDTVSWYQQALGQGPQFIFQYYEEEERQRGNFPDRFSGHQFPNYSSELNVNALLLGDSALYLCASSSGGSTDTQYFGPGTRLTVL.